Detailed here is one T cell receptor beta chain. The antigen is not known. The record originates from a study of long-term antiretroviral therapy in people with HIV. Study background: The earliest samples predate the 2015 immediate-ART recommendation by about a decade.

Trimming cost V 0 bases and J 4 bases, with 12 bases left between them. This CDR3 has 15 residues. Germline V gene lookup returns CDR1 SGHRS and CDR2 YFSETQ. Survey level was the resolution at which the v3.0 immunoSEQ assay ran. The protocol was immunoSEQ multiplex PCR, while the TCRdb copy is restricted to in-frame clones and leaves out a portion. The sample consists of approximately 13,000 clones, more than 65% of them appearing once. Findings and caveats of the study: Absence of data on ART adherence, viral resistance or therapy changes was noted. Dominant in the repertoire at all time points were clones expanded before ART. ART preceded a rise in diversity that nonetheless stayed lower than in transplant donor controls.

The TCR comes from a man aged 25 to 40 with HIV. The source was unsorted PBMCs, collected 0.4 years after starting antiretroviral therapy. This chain joins TRBV5-1 and TRBJ2-3, with D perhaps being TRBD1 or TRBD2 (7 bases each). Here the CDR3 reads CASSLAGGAADTQYF. In nucleotides, the CDR3 is TGCGCCAGCAGCTTGGCAGGGGGGGCTGCAGATACGCAGTATTTT.